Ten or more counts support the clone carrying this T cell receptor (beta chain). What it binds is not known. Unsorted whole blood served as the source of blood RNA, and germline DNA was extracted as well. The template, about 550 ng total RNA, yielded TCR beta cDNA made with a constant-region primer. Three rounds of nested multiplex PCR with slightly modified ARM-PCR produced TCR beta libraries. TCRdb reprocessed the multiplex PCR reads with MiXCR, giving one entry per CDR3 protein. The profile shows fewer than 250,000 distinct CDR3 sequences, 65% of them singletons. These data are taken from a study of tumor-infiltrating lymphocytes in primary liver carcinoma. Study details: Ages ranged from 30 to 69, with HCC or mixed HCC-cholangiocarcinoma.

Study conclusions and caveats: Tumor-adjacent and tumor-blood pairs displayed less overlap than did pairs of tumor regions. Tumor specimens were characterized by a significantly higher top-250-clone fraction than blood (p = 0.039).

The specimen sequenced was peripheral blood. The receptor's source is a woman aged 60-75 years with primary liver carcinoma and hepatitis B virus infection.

CDR3 residues: CASSLAQAGANVLTF. The CDR3, as DNA: TGTGCCAGCAGTTTAGCACAGGCCGGGGCCAACGTCCTGACTTTC. V and J are TRBV12-3 or TRBV12-4 and TRBJ2-6, with D possibly matching TRBD1 (5 bases). V shed 0 bases and J shed 4 bases, with 7 bases lying between them. The CDR3 extends over 15 amino acids.